The 15 T cell receptor beta chains below come from one sample, sequenced in a study of blood T cells in healthy people across ages. Primers used in a second PCR of about 7 to 12 cycles were a sample-barcoded 5' primer and a J-beta primer mix. In TCRdb, the 5' RACE reads were re-called with MiXCR into one record per CDR3 protein. This table has roughly 730,000 distinct CDR3 sequences, roughly 50% appearing once. Input material: blood. Receptors originate from a man in his forties in good health.

This chain uses TRBV4-2 with TRBJ1-2; D may be TRBD1 (5 bases). Germline-derived CDR1 and CDR2 are LGHNA and YNFKEQ. The CDR3 has 16 residues. Deletions cut 0 bases from V and 5 bases from J, with 16 bases between. CDR3 bases: TGTGCCAGCAGCCAAGATAAATGGGACTCTTCATATGGCTACACCTTC. Encoded protein: CASSQDKWDSSYGYTF.

The chain employs TRBV4-3 and TRBJ1-1; 8 bases are shared with TRBD1. Germline CDR1 LGHNA, CDR2 YSLEER. Losses at the gene ends were 0 bases for V and 5 bases for J; bases not matched to a gene: 11. This CDR3 is 17 amino acids long. As DNA, the CDR3 is TGCGCCAGCAGCCAAGATCTGCCAGGGGGCGTAAAGACTGAAGCTTTCTTT. Amino acids: CASSQDLPGGVKTEAFF.

This chain connects TRBV7-9 to TRBJ2-1; 12 nucleotides match TRBD2. Germline V lookup: CDR1 SEHNR, CDR2 FQNEAQ (reference sequence). Trimming removed 5 bases from V and 8 bases from J; junction bases left unmatched: 7. CDR3 size: 15 residues. The CDR3 sequence is CASSAGTSGFDEQFF. The CDR3 region has the DNA TGTGCCAGCAGCGCCGGGACTAGCGGGTTCGATGAGCAGTTCTTC.

V is TRBV7-2 and J is TRBJ1-2; no reliable D call. The V end lost 2 bases, the J end lost 0 bases, and 7 bases lay between the germline ends. The CDR3 totals 14 residues. Germline V gene data show CDR1 as SGHTA and CDR2 as FQGNSA. CDR3 amino acids: CASSLSPTNYGYTF. The CDR3 DNA sequence: TGTGCCAGCAGCTTATCTCCAACTAACTATGGCTACACCTTC.

Notes on this clonotype: This CDR3 is missing its conserved last phenylalanine or tryptophan, likely due to a read error. This chain uses TRBV10-3 with TRBJ2-5; 9 nucleotides agree with TRBD1. The CDR3 is 14 residues long. Germline V gene data show CDR1 as ENHRY and CDR2 as SYGVKD. V trimming: 3 bases; J trimming: 4 bases; junction bases outside the gene matches: 3. The CDR3 nucleotides read TGTGCCATCAGTGACCCGACAGGGGGAGAGACCCAGTACTTA. Translating gives CAISDPTGGETQYL.

The DNA of the CDR3 is TGTGCCAGCAGCACCGGGACAGGGGTACAAGAGACCCAGTACTTC. Translating gives CASSTGTGVQETQYF. The chain links TRBV11-2 to TRBJ2-5; 10 positions agree with TRBD1. The CDR3 totals 15 residues. V was clipped by 5 bases and J by 2 bases; unmatched bases: 5. CDR1 SGHAT and CDR2 FQNNGV come from the germline V gene.

This clonotype has at least ten counts. The chain couples TRBV7-2 to TRBJ2-1; TRBD2 matches at 7 bases. There are 21 residues in the CDR3. Germline CDR1 and CDR2: SGHTA and FQGNSA. V lost 3 bases to trimming and J lost 2 bases; unmatched junction nucleotides: 22. The CDR3 nucleotides read TGTGCCAGCAGCTTCCCACGTTTCCGGGCCGGGAGGCGGGAGACCTACAATGAGCAGTTCTTC. This translates into CASSFPRFRAGRRETYNEQFF.

The chain is built from TRBV4-2 and TRBJ2-5; D tentatively fits TRBD1 or TRBD2 (6 bases each). From germline, CDR1 is LGHNA and CDR2 YNFKEQ. There are 17 residues in the CDR3. The V end lost 2 bases, the J end lost 5 bases, and 21 bases lay between the germline ends. The CDR3 nucleotides read TGTGCCAGCAGCCAAAGTCATCAGTCCGGGGGCGGGGAGACCCAGTACTTC. This gives the protein CASSQSHQSGGGETQYF.

J is TRBJ2-2 and V is TRBV4-2; D gene ambiguous. CDR1 and CDR2 from the germline V gene are LGHNA and YNFKEQ. V was shortened by 0 bases and J by 4 bases, with 12 bases between the two germline ends. CDR3 length: 16 amino acids. CDR3 sequence reads: CASSQDLYSITGELFF. The CDR3 bases are TGTGCCAGCAGCCAAGATCTCTACTCGATCACCGGGGAGCTGTTTTTT.

This clonotype showed up many times. The chain recombines TRBV12-3 or TRBV12-4 with TRBJ1-1; 9 nucleotides align to TRBD1. CDR3 length: 17 amino acids. Trimming cost V 4 bases and J 0 bases; bases outside gene matches: 9. CDR3 sequence reads: CASSSSGTGSMNTEAFF. CDR3 in DNA: TGTGCCAGCAGTTCCTCCGGGACAGGGAGTATGAACACTGAAGCTTTCTTT.

The chain links TRBV7-9 to TRBJ2-5; TRBD1 agrees at 7 bases. The CDR3 is made up of 14 amino acids. CDR1 SEHNR and CDR2 FQNEAQ come from the germline V gene (reference sequence). The J segment lost 5 bases and the V segment lost 3 bases, leaving 6 bases of the junction unmatched. CDR3 coding DNA: TGTGCCAGCAGCTTGACACAGGGGTCGGAGACCCAGTACTTC. Its translation is CASSLTQGSETQYF.

This clonotype was found a few times. The rearrangement uses TRBV20-1 and TRBJ2-5, with 7 bases aligning to TRBD2. J was trimmed by 3 bases and V by 6 bases; bases with no gene match: 4. The length of the CDR3 is 12 residues. The V gene's germline CDR1 is DFQATT and CDR2 SNEGSKA (reference sequence). CDR3 region: CSAGRSEETQYF. Here the CDR3 DNA reads TGCAGTGCCGGGAGGTCGGAAGAGACCCAGTACTTC.

The CDR3 region is CASGAGRDTQYF. The CDR3 bases are TGTGCTAGTGGAGCGGGCCGGGATACGCAGTATTTT. The rearrangement joins TRBV12-5 to TRBJ2-3; a weak D match, TRBD2 (6 bases). Germline-derived CDR1 and CDR2 are LGHNT and FRNRAP. V lost 6 bases, J lost 6 bases, and 10 bases lay in between. The CDR3 has 12 amino acids.

The chain uses TRBV20-1 and TRBJ2-2; tentatively, D is TRBD2 (5 bases). The length of the CDR3 is 16 residues. V lost 0 bases and J 1 base, leaving 12 bases between the germline ends. Germline CDR1 reads DFQATT; CDR2 reads SNEGSKA (reference sequence). The CDR3 loop is CSARDSGRGNTGELFF. The DNA of the CDR3 is TGCAGTGCTAGAGATTCGGGTCGGGGGAACACCGGGGAGCTGTTTTTT.

There are a few counts of this clonotype. The chain combines TRBV15 with TRBJ2-1; no definite D call. Deletions cut 1 base from V and 4 bases from J, with 11 bases between. Per the germline V gene, CDR1 is LNHNV and CDR2 is YYDKDF (reference sequence). This CDR3 contains 15 residues. The chain's CDR3 is CATSRVDGIYNEQFF. In DNA form, the CDR3 reads TGTGCCACCAGCAGAGTGGACGGAATTTACAATGAGCAGTTCTTC.